This passage covers 26 T cell receptor beta chains from one sample sequenced in a study of blood T cell repertoires in COVID-19. Clones were read by immunoSEQ multiplex PCR, and TCRdb kept only the in-frame ones, dropping some. There are about 240,000 clones in the sample; around 88% occur only once, and 3% to 4% lies in the top ten. Source material: PBMCs or T cells enriched from blood (not recorded which). The origin of the receptors is a woman in her 40s with acute COVID-19.

V usage is TRBV4-1 and J usage is TRBJ2-1; no definite D call. The CDR3 is 15 residues long. Germline CDR1 and CDR2: MGHRA and YSYEKL. V gave up 1 base and J gave up 4 bases, with 11 bases separating them. CDR3 coding DNA: TGCGCCAGCAGCCAAGCAAGCCTACCGTACAATGAGCAGTTCTTC. It specifies CASSQASLPYNEQFF.

This CDR3 is CASSPGGGGMNNEQFF. Written as DNA, the CDR3 is TGTGCCAGCAGCCCAGGCGGGGGTGGTATGAACAATGAGCAGTTCTTC. This chain links TRBV11-1 with TRBJ2-1; the match to TRBD2 covers 7 bases. Per the germline V gene, CDR1 is SGHAT and CDR2 is FQDESV (reference sequence). The CDR3 loop spans 16 amino acids. The V gene end was trimmed by 5 bases and the J gene end by 5 bases; junction bases not matched to a gene: 12.

The chain uses TRBV5-6 and TRBJ2-4; D may be TRBD1 (5 bases). CDR1 is SGHDT, CDR2 YYEEEE, per germline. The CDR3 is 14 amino acids. V lost 5 bases to trimming and J lost 1 base, with 10 bases between them. The CDR3 region has the DNA TGTGCCAGCAGGGGGCGGTCGGCCAAAAACATTCAGTACTTC. This gives the protein CASRGRSAKNIQYF.

V usage is TRBV28 and J usage is TRBJ2-7; a weak D match, TRBD2 (5 bases). V lost 7 bases, J lost 0 bases, and 10 bases lay in between. Germline CDR1 is MDHEN and CDR2 is SYDVKM. CDR3 length equals 13 residues. The CDR3 spells CASNPTSSYEQYF. In nucleotides, the CDR3 is TGTGCCAGCAACCCAACTAGCTCCTACGAGCAGTACTTC.

The rearrangement uses TRBV14 and TRBJ2-7, with 9 bases identical to TRBD1. Losses at the gene ends were 5 bases for V and 3 bases for J; bases not matched to a gene: 5. Germline V lookup: CDR1 SGHDN, CDR2 FVKESK. The CDR3 loop spans 14 amino acids. This CDR3 reads CASSFRTGVYEQYF. As DNA, the CDR3 is TGTGCCAGCAGCTTCCGGACAGGGGTCTACGAGCAGTACTTC.

The chain links TRBV28 to TRBJ2-1; TRBD2 matches at 12 bases. The CDR3 consists of 18 residues. V dropped 6 bases and J dropped 2; count of bases not matched to a gene: 11. CDR1 and CDR2 from the germline V gene are MDHEN and SYDVKM. The chain's CDR3 is CASSRRPSGRAPYNEQFF. Here the CDR3 DNA reads TGTGCCAGCAGCCGGCGTCCTAGCGGGAGGGCCCCCTACAATGAGCAGTTCTTC.

This clone was counted many times. The chain uses TRBV25-1 and TRBJ2-2; D may be TRBD2 (6 bases). This CDR3 contains 14 residues. Germline CDR1 MGHDK, CDR2 SYGVNS. The V end lost 3 bases, the J end lost 3 bases, and 8 bases lay between the germline ends. Written as DNA, the CDR3 is TGTGCCAGCAGTGATACGGGGGACACCGGGGAGCTGTTTTTT. As protein: CASSDTGDTGELFF.

This clone was picked up a small number of times. The gene calls are TRBV7-8 and TRBJ2-2, with 10 bases identical to TRBD2. Unmatched junction bases numbered 5, after V lost 2 bases and J lost 2 bases. Per the germline V gene, CDR1 is SGHVS and CDR2 is FQNEAQ. The CDR3 is 17 residues long. The CDR3 loop reads CASSLSGLARNTGELFF. The CDR3 DNA reads as TGTGCCAGCAGCTTATCGGGACTAGCGCGTAACACCGGGGAGCTGTTTTTT. Drawing the rest from reference TRBV7-8 and TRBJ2-2, the complete variable domain is GAGVSQSPRYKVAKRGQDVALRCDPISGHVSLFWYQQALGQGPEFLTYFQNEAQLDKSGLPSDRFFAERPEGSVSTLKIQRTQQEDSAVYLCASSLSGLARNTGELFFGEGSRLTVL.

This chain joins TRBV5-4 and TRBJ1-6, with D maybe TRBD1 (6 bases). The CDR3 has 17 amino acids. The V end was cut by 0 bases, the J end by 6 bases, with 16 bases between. CDR1 is SGHNT and CDR2 is YYREEE in the germline V gene (reference sequence). The DNA of the CDR3 is TGTGCCAGCAGCTTGGAGGGGGGGTCCCCTATTAATTCACCCCTCCACTTT. It yields the protein CASSLEGGSPINSPLHF.

The chain recombines TRBV6-5 with TRBJ2-2; 11 nucleotides agree with TRBD2. This CDR3 spans 16 amino acids. Trimming cost V 2 bases and J 5 bases; bases outside gene matches: 4. Germline-derived CDR1 and CDR2 are MNHEY and SVGAGI. The CDR3 DNA follows: TGTGCCAGCAGTTACCAACTAGCGGGAGCTACCGGGGAGCTGTTTTTT. As protein: CASSYQLAGATGELFF.

V is TRBV4-1 and J is TRBJ2-6; 11 bases map to TRBD2. Germline lookup yields CDR1 MGHRA and CDR2 YSYEKL. This CDR3 is built from 18 residues. V was clipped by 2 bases and J by 0 bases; unmatched bases: 3. The CDR3 nucleotides read TGCGCCAGCAGCCAAAGACTAGCGGGAAGCTCTGGGGCCAACGTCCTGACTTTC. It encodes CASSQRLAGSSGANVLTF.

The chain joins TRBV11-2 to TRBJ2-2; 13 nucleotides line up with TRBD2. J lost 1 base, V lost 0 bases, and 5 bases had no gene match. CDR1 SGHAT and CDR2 FQNNGV come from the germline V gene. CDR3 size: 19 residues. The CDR3 loop reads CASSLDRTSGRVNTGELFF. CDR3 sequence (DNA): TGTGCCAGCAGCTTAGACCGGACTAGCGGGAGAGTGAACACCGGGGAGCTGTTTTTT. Full variable domain (missing parts from reference TRBV11-2 and TRBJ2-2): EAGVAQSPRYKIIEKRQSVAFWCNPISGHATLYWYQQILGQGPKLLIQFQNNGVVDDSQLPKDRFSAERLKGVDSTLKIQPAKLEDSAVYLCASSLDRTSGRVNTGELFFGEGSRLTVL.

This chain joins TRBV3-1 (or the pseudogene TRBV3-2) and TRBJ1-1, with TRBD1 matching over 7 bases. V lost 4 bases, J lost 3 bases, and 5 bases stayed unmatched. The CDR3 is 14 amino acids. Germline V gene sequence: CDR1 LGHDT, CDR2 YNNKEL (reference sequence). DNA of the CDR3: TGTGCCAGCAGCCCACAGGGGAGGCACACTGAAGCTTTCTTT. Residues: CASSPQGRHTEAFF.

The rearrangement links TRBV11-2 to TRBJ2-7, with TRBD2 matching over 7 bases. Germline values: CDR1 SGHAT, CDR2 FQNNGV. The V gene end was trimmed by 5 bases and the J gene end by 0 bases; junction bases not matched to a gene: 10. The CDR3 extends over 16 amino acids. CDR3 nucleotides: TGTGCCAGCAGCCCCTTAAGGCGGGAGAGCTCCTACGAGCAGTACTTC. This sequence encodes CASSPLRRESSYEQYF.

The chain employs TRBV7-2 and TRBJ1-5; D remains unclear. The germline gives CDR1 SGHTA, CDR2 FQGNSA. CDR3 length equals 14 residues. V gave up 7 bases and J gave up 3 bases, with 13 bases separating them. CDR3 coding DNA: TGTGCCAGCATCCTACGGGTAGACAATCAGCCCCAGCATTTT. It is translated as CASILRVDNQPQHF. Full variable domain (rest looked up from reference TRBV7-2 and TRBJ1-5): GAGVSQSPSNKVTEKGKDVELRCDPISGHTALYWYRQSLGQGLEFLIYFQGNSAPDKSGLPSDRFSAERTGGSVSTLTIQRTQQEDSAVYLCASILRVDNQPQHFGDGTRLSIL.

V usage is TRBV4-1 and J usage is TRBJ2-7; D perhaps matches TRBD2 (5 bases). Trimming left V 3 bases short and J 1 base short, with 16 bases between. The length of the CDR3 is 16 residues. From germline, CDR1 is MGHRA and CDR2 YSYEKL. This CDR3 is CASSQNPSEGSYEQYF. The CDR3 DNA reads TGCGCCAGCAGCCAGAATCCAAGCGAGGGATCCTACGAGCAGTACTTC.

The CDR3 coding sequence is TGTGCCATCGGCGAAGGGACTAGCGGGAGCGCGGAAGAGCAGTACTTC. Amino acids: CAIGEGTSGSAEEQYF. V is TRBV10-3 and J is TRBJ2-7; 14 bases align to TRBD2. The V gene's germline CDR1 is ENHRY and CDR2 SYGVKD. V lost 8 bases, J lost 7 bases, and 13 bases stayed unmatched. The CDR3 is made up of 16 amino acids.

V usage is TRBV2 and J usage is TRBJ2-5, with D perhaps TRBD1 (5 bases). Germline loops: CDR1 SNHLY, CDR2 FYNNEI. V was clipped by 6 bases and J by 5 bases, with 16 bases between them. The CDR3 covers 14 residues. In DNA form, the CDR3 reads TGTGCCAGCAGGACACTGACAGTTTATGAGACCCAGTACTTC. Its translation is CASRTLTVYETQYF.

J is TRBJ1-5 and V is TRBV19; 7 bases line up with TRBD1. The V segment lost 7 bases and the J segment 5 bases; nucleotides outside the gene matches: 8. Germline loops: CDR1 LNHDA, CDR2 SQIVND (reference sequence). The CDR3 consists of 14 residues. The CDR3, as DNA: TGTGCCAGTAAGGGGACAGTAATCGATCAGCCCCAGCATTTT. Encoded protein: CASKGTVIDQPQHF.

This chain joins TRBV5-1 and TRBJ2-2; 8 nucleotides agree with TRBD2. J gave up 6 bases and V 2 bases, and 9 bases lay outside the gene matches. The CDR3 contains 16 residues. The V gene's germline CDR1 is SGHRS and CDR2 YFSETQ. The CDR3 nucleotides read TGCGCCAGCAGCTTTACCGGGACCGGGAGGGCCGGGGAGCTGTTTTTT. It yields the protein CASSFTGTGRAGELFF.

The chain combines TRBV27 with TRBJ2-2, with 10 bases matching TRBD2. Germline V lookup: CDR1 MNHEY, CDR2 SMNVEV (reference sequence). This CDR3 comprises 16 residues. The junction had 9 bases not matched to a gene; V was cut back by 6 bases and J by 5 bases. CDR3 amino acids: CASRMGSGRGTGELFF. DNA for the CDR3: TGTGCCAGCAGGATGGGGAGCGGGAGGGGGACCGGGGAGCTGTTTTTT.

The V call is TRBV19, the J call TRBJ2-2; D possibly corresponds to TRBD1 (7 bases). CDR1 and CDR2 (germline): LNHDA, SQIVND (reference sequence). The V end was cut by 7 bases, the J end by 9 bases, with 15 bases between. The CDR3 loop spans 13 amino acids. The CDR3 coding sequence is TGTGCCAGTAACTGGCAGGGGGGTAGGGAGCTGTTTTTT. It yields the protein CASNWQGGRELFF.

This chain links TRBV9 with TRBJ2-3; 15 bases map to TRBD2. Germline trimming cut 0 bases from V and 0 bases from J; bases unmatched to any gene: 5. Germline loops: CDR1 SGDLS, CDR2 YYNGEE. There are 19 residues in the CDR3. CDR3 DNA: TGTGCCAGCAGCGTAGGGGGACTAGCGGGAGGAACTAGCACAGATACGCAGTATTTT. Translated, it gives CASSVGGLAGGTSTDTQYF.

This sequence joins TRBV20-1 and TRBJ2-3; 9 bases align to TRBD1. Losses at the gene ends were 3 bases for V and 5 bases for J; bases not matched to a gene: 9. The CDR3 consists of 15 residues. The germline V gene encodes CDR1 DFQATT and CDR2 SNEGSKA (reference sequence). CDR3 residues: CSASSRTGDLDTQYF. The CDR3 region has the DNA TGCAGTGCTAGTTCCCGGACAGGGGATTTAGATACGCAGTATTTT.

The chain combines TRBV28 with TRBJ2-1, with 7 bases lining up with TRBD2. The CDR3 has 14 amino acids. Germline trimming cut 3 bases from V and 4 bases from J; bases unmatched to any gene: 3. Germline assignment: CDR1 MDHEN and CDR2 SYDVKM. CDR3 amino acids: CASSFMREYNEQFF. CDR3 coding DNA: TGTGCCAGCAGTTTCATGCGGGAGTACAATGAGCAGTTCTTC.

This clone was seen once. The J gene is TRBJ2-1, the V gene TRBV11-3; a possible D gene is TRBD1 (5 bases). Trimming cost V 6 bases and J 8 bases, with 14 bases left between them. CDR1 is SGHNT, CDR2 YENEEA, per germline. This CDR3 comprises 13 residues. CDR3 bases: TGTGCCAGCAGTAACCCAGACAGTTATGAGCAGTTCTTC. Translated, it gives CASSNPDSYEQFF.